This record concerns one T cell receptor beta chain sequence. These data originate in a study of monozygotic twins with inflammatory bowel disease. After re-calling the 5' RACE reads, TCRdb lists one entry per CDR3 protein, DNA absent. The ten top clones account for 5% to 6%, within a sample of roughly 320,000 distinct CDR3 sequences. Germline CDR1 and CDR2: LNHDA and SQIVND (reference sequence). CDR3 length: 15 residues. The sample consisted of blood. The source of this sequence is a human donor with ulcerative colitis or Crohn's disease, or a healthy co-twin of an affected twin (not recorded which). The rearrangement links TRBV19 to TRBJ1-4; TCRdb reports TRBD1, a call that lacks DNA to check it against. The CDR3 loop is CASSTIDSYGEKLFF.